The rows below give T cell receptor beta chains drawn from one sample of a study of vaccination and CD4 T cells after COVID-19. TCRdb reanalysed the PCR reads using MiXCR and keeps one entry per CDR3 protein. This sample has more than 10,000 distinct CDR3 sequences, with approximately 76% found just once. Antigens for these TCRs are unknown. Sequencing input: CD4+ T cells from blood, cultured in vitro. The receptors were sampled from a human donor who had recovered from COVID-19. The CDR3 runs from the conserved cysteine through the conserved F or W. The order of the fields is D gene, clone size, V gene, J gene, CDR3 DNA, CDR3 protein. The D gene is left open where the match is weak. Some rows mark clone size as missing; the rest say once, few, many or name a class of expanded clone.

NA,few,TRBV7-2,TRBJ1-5,TGTGCCAGCAGCTCTCATAGGGCCAATCAGCCCCAGCATTTT,CASSSHRANQPQHF
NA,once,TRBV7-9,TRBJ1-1,TGTGCCAGCAGCTTAGGGCAGGTCAGGGTTCGCTCTCCTGAAGCTTTCTTT,CASSLGQVRVRSPEAFF
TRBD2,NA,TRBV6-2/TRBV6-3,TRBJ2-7,TGTGCCAGCAGTTACAGAGCGGGAGGGCCCTTGTACGAGCAGTACTTC,CASSYRAGGPLYEQYF
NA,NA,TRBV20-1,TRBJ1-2,TGCAGTGCTAGAGATTCTAAGGGGAACTATAGCTACACCTTC,CSARDSKGNYSYTF
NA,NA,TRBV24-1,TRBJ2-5,TGTGCCACCAGTGGGACCGGACGGCTCCAAGAGACCCAGTACTTC,CATSGTGRLQETQYF
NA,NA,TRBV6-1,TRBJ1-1,TGTGCCAGCAGGCCGAACTGGGACAACACTGAAGCTTTCTTT,CASRPNWDNTEAFF
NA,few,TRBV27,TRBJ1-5,TGTGCCAGCAGTCCCTACCGGAGGGGTGGCGATCAGCCCCAGCATTTT,CASSPYRRGGDQPQHF
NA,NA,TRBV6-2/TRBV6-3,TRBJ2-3,TGTGCCAGCAGTTACGCGGATACGCAGTATTTT,CASSYADTQYF
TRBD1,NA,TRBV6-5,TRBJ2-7,TGTGCCAGCAGTTACTCAGGGACAGGGGGGTCCGAGCAGTACTTC,CASSYSGTGGSEQYF
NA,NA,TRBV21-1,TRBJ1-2,TGTGCCAGCAGCAAAGATGAGGAGCCTAACTATGGCTACACCTTC,CASSKDEEPNYGYTF
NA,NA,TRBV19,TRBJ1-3,TGTGCCAGTAGCGCTTCTGGAAACACCATATATTTT,CASSASGNTIYF
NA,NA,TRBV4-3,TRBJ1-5,TGCGCCAGCAGCCAACAAGCCAATCAGCCCCAGCATTTT,CASSQQANQPQHF
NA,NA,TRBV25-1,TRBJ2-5,TGTGCCAGCGGCGGCCAAGAGACCCAGTACTTC,CASGGQETQYF
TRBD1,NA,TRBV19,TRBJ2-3,TGTGCCAGTACTACCCGACAGGGGGCAACAGATACGCAGTATTTT,CASTTRQGATDTQYF
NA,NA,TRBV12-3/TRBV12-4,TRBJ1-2,TGTGCCAGCAACTATGGGGGGACCGCTGGCTACACCTTC,CASNYGGTAGYTF
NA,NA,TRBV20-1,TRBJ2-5,TGCAGTGCTAGAGATTCAGCTTCGGGGAAGACCCAGTACTTC,CSARDSASGKTQYF
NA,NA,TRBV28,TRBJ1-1,TGTGCCAGCAGGACTGAACAGAACACTGAAGCTTTCTTT,CASRTEQNTEAFF
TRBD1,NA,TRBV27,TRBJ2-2,TGTGCCAGCAGTCCCAGGGGGTTGGACACCGGGGAGCTGTTTTTT,CASSPRGLDTGELFF
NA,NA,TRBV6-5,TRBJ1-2,TGTGCCAGCAGTTATGGGGGTTTCGGCTACACCTTC,CASSYGGFGYTF
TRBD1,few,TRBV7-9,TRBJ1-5,TGTGCCAGCAGCCAAACAGGGGGCGGTGGTCAGCCCCAGCATTTT,CASSQTGGGGQPQHF
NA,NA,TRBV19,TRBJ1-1,TGTGCCAGTAGCACTAGAACTGAAGCTTTCTTT,CASSTRTEAFF
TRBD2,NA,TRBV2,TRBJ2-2,TGTGCCAGCAGACGACTAGCGGGAGGAGGTGGGGAGCTGTTTTTT,CASRRLAGGGGELFF
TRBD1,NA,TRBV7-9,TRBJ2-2,TGTGCCAGCAGCCGAGGACAGGGGGGGACCGGGGAGCTGTTTTTT,CASSRGQGGTGELFF
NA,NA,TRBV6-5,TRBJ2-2,TGTGCCAGCAGTTGGGAGGCGGGGGGGGAGCTGTTTTTT,CASSWEAGGELFF
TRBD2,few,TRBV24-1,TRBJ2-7,TGTGCCACCACCCCGGGACTAGTCCCCGACGAGCAGTACTTC,CATTPGLVPDEQYF
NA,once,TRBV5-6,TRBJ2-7,TGTGCCAGCAGCTTTACAGGGACTTACGAGCAGTACTTC,CASSFTGTYEQYF
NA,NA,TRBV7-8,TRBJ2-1,TGTGCCAGCAGCCATAACGCCGGTAGCTCCTACAATGAGCAGTTCTTC,CASSHNAGSSYNEQFF
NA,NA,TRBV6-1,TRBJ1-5,TGTGCCAGCACCTTCAGCACAGGGTGGGCCCAGCCCCAGCATTTT,CASTFSTGWAQPQHF
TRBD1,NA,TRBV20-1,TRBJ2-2,TGCAGTGCTAGAGTGGCAGGGGGCTACGGGGAGCTGTTTTTT,CSARVAGGYGELFF
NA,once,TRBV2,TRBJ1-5,TGTGCCAGCAGTGTCCCACAGGGCGGCAATCAGCCCCAGCATTTT,CASSVPQGGNQPQHF
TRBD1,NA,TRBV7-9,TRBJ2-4,TGTGCCAGCAGCTTATCGACAGGGGCAGGAGGCATTCAGTACTTC,CASSLSTGAGGIQYF
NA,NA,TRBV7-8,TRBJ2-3,TGTGCCAGCACCGGAAGGGACTTTAGCACAGATACGCAGTATTTT,CASTGRDFSTDTQYF
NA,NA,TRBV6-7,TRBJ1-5,TGTGCCAGCAGTTACTCTGAGGGGGGCCCGGATCAGCCCCAGCATTTT,CASSYSEGGPDQPQHF
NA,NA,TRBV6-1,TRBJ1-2,TGTGCCAGCAGCAAGACTCCAGGGGTTGAAAGCTACACCTTC,CASSKTPGVESYTF
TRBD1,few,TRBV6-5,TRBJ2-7,TGTGCCAGCAGTTACCTCTCGGGACAGTCGACCTACGAGCAGTACTTC,CASSYLSGQSTYEQYF
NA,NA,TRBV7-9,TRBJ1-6,TGTGCCAGCAGCTCTGGACAGTCATATTCACCCCTCCACTTT,CASSSGQSYSPLHF
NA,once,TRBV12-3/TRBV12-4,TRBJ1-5,TGTGCCAGCAGGGGGGGGACATCTGACAATCAGCCCCAGCATTTT,CASRGGTSDNQPQHF
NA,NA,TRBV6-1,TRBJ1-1,TGTGCCAGCAGTGACCCCGGGACAACTGTAAATGAAGCTTTCTTT,CASSDPGTTVNEAFF
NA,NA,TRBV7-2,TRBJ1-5,TGTGCCAGCAGCTTAGACAACGATCAGCCCCAGCATTTT,CASSLDNDQPQHF
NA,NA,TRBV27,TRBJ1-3,TGTGCCAGCAGTTTGAGTTGTGGAAACACCATATATTTT,CASSLSCGNTIYF
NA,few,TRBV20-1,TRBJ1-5,TGCAGTGCCGGGTGGGGAGGCAATCAGCCCCAGCATTTT,CSAGWGGNQPQHF
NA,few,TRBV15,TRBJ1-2,TGTGCCACCAGCAGAGCCTCCAGGAATTACACCTTC,CATSRASRNYTF
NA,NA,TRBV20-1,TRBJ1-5,TGCAGTGCTCGGGGGGAAAGCAATCAGCCCCAGCATTTT,CSARGESNQPQHF
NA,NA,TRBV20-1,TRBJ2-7,TGCAGTGCTCCCGACGCGGGGAGCTCCTACGAGCAGTACTTC,CSAPDAGSSYEQYF
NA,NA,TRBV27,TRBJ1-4,TGTGCCAGCAGTCTCCACCCCGGGAAGCTGATCGCAACTAATGAAAAACTGTTTTTT,CASSLHPGKLIATNEKLFF
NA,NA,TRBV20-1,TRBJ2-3,TGCAGTGCTAGTTTGCTGCGATCCGGCACAGATACGCAGTATTTT,CSASLLRSGTDTQYF
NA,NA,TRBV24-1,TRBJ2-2,TGTGCCACCAGTAATTTACAGGGTAACACCGGGGAGCTGTTTTTT,CATSNLQGNTGELFF
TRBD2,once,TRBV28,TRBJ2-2,TGTGCCAGCAGTTCCCCGGCTAGCGGAAACACCGGGGAGCTGTTTTTT,CASSSPASGNTGELFF